The T cell receptor (beta chain) described here comes from a study of blood T cell repertoires in COVID-19. Across the whole study: Some COVID-19 samples were acute and others convalescent; all came from the United States, Italy and Spain. PBMCs, B-cell-depleted T cells, or T cells provided the cDNA or gDNA that made up the material.

The CDR3 sequence is 14 residues long. J lost 5 bases, V lost 9 bases, and 11 bases had no gene match. The germline V gene encodes CDR1 SGHNT and CDR2 YENEEA. Original data processing: From reference gene primer amplification, estimates of nucleated cell counts were derived. Produced via immunoSEQ multiplex PCR; TCRdb's table is partial and in-frame only. V and J calls and clone size are as listed in that table; D and trimming were resolved from the DNA. Among 15,000 to 20,000 clones, approximately 93% were seen once, and the ten largest hold 5% to 7%. V is TRBV11-3 and J is TRBJ2-5, with TRBD2 matching over 8 bases. The sample consisted of peripheral blood. The sequence was obtained from a human donor in a cohort sampled during active COVID-19. This CDR3 is CARKIEPGGETQYF. Written as DNA, the CDR3 is TGTGCCAGGAAGATCGAGCCGGGAGGGGAGACCCAGTACTTC.